The clone carrying this T cell receptor beta chain turned up a few times. MiXCR, applied by TCRdb to the 5' RACE reads, yields one record per CDR3 protein. The sample lists some 63,000 distinct CDR3 sequences, approximately 7% seen once, with roughly a third in the top ten. These data belong to a study of T cells after yellow fever vaccination. The CDR3 length is 17 residues. V dropped 6 bases and J dropped 0; count of bases not matched to a gene: 8. Per the germline V gene, CDR1 is LGHNT and CDR2 is FRNRAP. This receptor was obtained from a man aged 30 to 39 who received the YFV17D yellow fever vaccine. The starting material was CD8+ T cells sorted from PBMCs, obtained 15 days after the yellow fever booster vaccination. The V gene is TRBV12-5, the J gene TRBJ2-6; TRBD1 matches 7 bases. The CDR3, as DNA: TGTGCTAGTGGGATGGGACAGTTAATCTCTGGGGCCAACGTCCTGACTTTC. Protein sequence: CASGMGQLISGANVLTF. Based on the CDR3 plus reference TRBV12-5 and TRBJ2-6, the full variable domain is DARVTQTPRHKVTEMGQEVTMRCQPILGHNTVFWYRQTMMQGLELLAYFRNRAPLDDSGMPKDRFSAEMPDATLATLKIQPSEPRDSAVYFCASGMGQLISGANVLTFGAGSRLTVL.